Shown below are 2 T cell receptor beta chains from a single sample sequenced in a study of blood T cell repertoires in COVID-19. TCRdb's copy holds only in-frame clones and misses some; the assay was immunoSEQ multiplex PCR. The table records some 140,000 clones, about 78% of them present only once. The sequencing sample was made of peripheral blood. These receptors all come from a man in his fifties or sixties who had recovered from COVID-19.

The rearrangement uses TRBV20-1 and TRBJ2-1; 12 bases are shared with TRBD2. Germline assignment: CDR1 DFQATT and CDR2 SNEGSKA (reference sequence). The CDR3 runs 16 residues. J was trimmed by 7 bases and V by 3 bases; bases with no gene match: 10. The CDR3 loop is CSASGRLAGVANEQFF. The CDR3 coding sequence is TGCAGTGCTAGTGGTAGACTAGCGGGAGTAGCGAATGAGCAGTTCTTC.

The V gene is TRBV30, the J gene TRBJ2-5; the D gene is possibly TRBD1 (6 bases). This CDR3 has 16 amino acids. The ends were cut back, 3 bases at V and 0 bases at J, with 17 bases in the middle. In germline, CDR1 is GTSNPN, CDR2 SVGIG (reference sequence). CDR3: CAWRQGWVAYQETQYF. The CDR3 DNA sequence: TGTGCCTGGAGGCAGGGGTGGGTCGCGTACCAAGAGACCCAGTACTTC.